The clone carrying this T cell receptor (beta chain) was seen more than once but under ten times. In the study's own analysis: From reference gene primer amplification, estimates of nucleated cell counts were derived. Sequencing was performed with immunoSEQ multiplex PCR; in TCRdb, only in-frame clones are kept and a portion is missing. The V and J calls and clone size were taken over from that table, and D and trimming were inferred from the DNA. This sample has about 76,000 clones; 70% to 80% occur once, and the top ten carry over 9.5%. Trimming shortened V by 2 bases and J by 4 bases, and 12 bases separated the two germline ends. CDR3 length: 15 residues. This sample stems from a study of blood T cell repertoires in COVID-19. Study context: Both acute and convalescent COVID-19 samples were obtained from the United States, Italy and Spain. T cells, B-cell-depleted T cells, or PBMCs provided the cDNA or gDNA that served as material.

The chain has TRBV23-1 and TRBJ2-4, with D possibly matching TRBD2 (6 bases). TRBV23-1 is given ORF status, its function remaining uncertain. The sequencing sample was made of peripheral blood. The TCR was taken from a human donor in a cohort sampled during active COVID-19. The CDR3 reads CASSQGGGRKNIQYF. The DNA for the CDR3 is TGCGCCAGCAGTCAAGGGGGTGGGAGGAAAAACATTCAGTACTTC.